This TCR beta chain was recorded in a study of siplizumab effects on memory and regulatory T cells. Points from the study as a whole: For mappable alloreactive CD4+ clones, the mean Treg-derived fraction was approximately 70% with siplizumab and approximately 26% in controls. Tregs proliferating in siplizumab cultures lacked confirmation of their suppressive function. Apparently key alloresponse contributors, naive T cells also seemed more diverse than memory cells.

Assay: immunoSEQ multiplex PCR; the TCRdb copy retains only in-frame clones and omits some. The sample has 97,000 or so clones, 90% to 95% seen once. As for this clone: Antigen: not known.

The CDR3 is 15 amino acids. With V trimmed by 6 bases and J by 9 bases, 8 bases remained unmatched. Germline V gene data show CDR1 as MNHNS and CDR2 as SASEGT. This chain uses TRBV6-1 with TRBJ2-1; 13 nucleotides align to TRBD2. The TCR comes from a human donor in good health. Sequencing used CD4+ T cells sorted from blood. The CDR3 nucleotides are TGTGCCAGCAGCGCACGACTAGCGGGAGGTTCTGAGCAGTTCTTC. Protein: CASSARLAGGSEQFF.